These 5 T cell receptor beta chains share one sample of origin, sequenced in a study of blood T cells in healthy people across ages. It was with a sample-barcoded 5' primer and a J-beta primer mix that a second PCR of about 6 to 11 cycles was run. MiXCR, run by TCRdb on the 5' RACE reads, gives a single entry per CDR3 protein. The sample yields hundreds of thousands of distinct CDR3 sequences, 29% seen once. What was sequenced was blood. These receptors came from a woman over 75 in good health.

This clonotype was recorded at least ten times. J is TRBJ2-7 and V is TRBV7-9; D is unclear. The CDR3 totals 13 residues. Per germline, CDR1 SEHNR and CDR2 FQNEAQ (reference sequence). Between the trimmed V and J ends, which lost 6 bases and 7 bases, there was a span of 16 bases. The CDR3 DNA sequence: TGTGCCAGCAGAAAAAAGGGCTTGGGGGAGCAGTACTTC. Amino acid sequence: CASRKKGLGEQYF.

This clonotype was counted a single time. This may be a read error: a much more frequent sequence differs by one nucleotide. The CDR3 sequence is CASRQDGLYAEAFF. The CDR3 nucleotides read TGTGCCAGCAGACAGGACGGGCTCTACGCTGAAGCTTTCTTT. This chain links TRBV12-3 or TRBV12-4 with TRBJ1-1; maybe TRBD1 (5 bases). This CDR3 has 14 amino acids. V lost 6 bases, J lost 6 bases, and 17 bases lay in between.

The gene calls are TRBV27 and TRBJ1-2; the match to TRBD1 covers 9 bases. Looked up from germline, CDR1 is MNHEY and CDR2 is SMNVEV (reference sequence). With 6 bases clipped from V and 6 bases from J, the junction kept 11 bases outside the gene matches. The CDR3 covers 15 residues. The CDR3 is CASRHETGGVDGYTF. CDR3 DNA sequence: TGTGCCAGCAGGCACGAGACAGGGGGGGTAGATGGCTACACCTTC.

CDR3 sequence reads: CAISEGPNTDTQYF. CDR3 coding DNA: TGTGCCATCAGTGAGGGACCAAACACAGATACGCAGTATTTT. This chain links TRBV10-3 with TRBJ2-3; no reliable D call. V was shortened by 2 bases and J by 2 bases, with 8 bases between the two germline ends. This CDR3 has 14 residues. The germline CDR1 and CDR2 sequences are ENHRY and SYGVKD.

This chain joins TRBV28 and TRBJ1-4, with D tentatively TRBD1 (6 bases). V lost 6 bases and J 4 bases, leaving 12 bases between the germline ends. The CDR3 spans 14 residues. Germline lookup yields CDR1 MDHEN and CDR2 SYDVKM. This CDR3 reads CASSPTGFNEKLFF. The CDR3 coding sequence is TGTGCCAGCAGCCCAACAGGGTTTAATGAAAAACTGTTTTTT.